A single sample is the source of the 8 T cell receptor beta chains below, sequenced in a study of T cells after yellow fever vaccination. Via MiXCR, TCRdb re-called the 5' RACE reads, giving one row per CDR3 protein. The sample yields about 160,000 distinct CDR3 sequences, around 7.3% seen once. The specimen was CD4+ T cells sorted from PBMCs, collected about 5 days after the first yellow fever vaccination. The source of these receptors is a man aged 18-30 years who received the YFV17D yellow fever vaccine.

This CDR3 reads CASSNGRGTTSYEQYF. The CDR3, as DNA: TGTGCCAGCAGCAACGGCCGGGGAACAACTTCCTACGAGCAGTACTTC. V gene TRBV7-8 combines with J gene TRBJ2-7; D is possibly TRBD2 (5 bases). V was clipped by 5 bases and J by 1 base, with 18 bases between them. Germline CDR1 is SGHVS and CDR2 is FQNEAQ. This CDR3 has 16 residues.

In this sample, this clonotype turned up a few times. The chain employs TRBV18 and TRBJ1-2; D unclear. The germline CDR1 and CDR2 sequences are KGHSH and LQKENI. The V end was cut by 8 bases, the J end by 3 bases, with 16 bases between. The CDR3 extends over 14 amino acids. CDR3 sequence reads: CASPPPKEDYGYTF. In nucleotides, the CDR3 is TGTGCCAGCCCCCCCCCTAAAGAAGACTATGGCTACACCTTC. The full variable domain, completed using reference TRBV18 and TRBJ1-2, is NAGVMQNPRHLVRRRGQEARLRCSPMKGHSHVYWYRQLPEEGLKFMVYLQKENIIDESGMPKERFSAEFPKEGPSILRIQQVVRGDSAAYFCASPPPKEDYGYTFGSGTRLTVV.

Many counts were recorded for this clonotype. This chain links TRBV10-3 with TRBJ1-1, with a weak D call TRBD1 (5 bases). CDR3 size: 12 residues. Germline V gene lookup returns CDR1 ENHRY and CDR2 SYGVKD. V lost 10 bases to trimming and J lost 2 bases, with 11 bases between them. CDR3 sequence reads: CATAGINTEAFF. CDR3 nucleotides: TGTGCCACGGCAGGGATTAACACTGAAGCTTTCTTT.

Here the CDR3 DNA reads TGTGCCAGCAGCCAAGGACTAGCGGGGGTGGTTCAAGAGACCCAGTACTTC. Translation: CASSQGLAGVVQETQYF. J is TRBJ2-5 and V is TRBV4-2; 12 bases agree with TRBD2. Germline-derived CDR1 and CDR2 are LGHNA and YNFKEQ. J lost 2 bases, V lost 1 base, and 5 bases had no gene match. This CDR3 has 17 residues.

The chain links TRBV18 to TRBJ2-2; 7 positions agree with TRBD1. V shed 3 bases, J shed 3 bases, and the junction held 7 bases outside the gene matches. The CDR3 loop spans 16 amino acids. CDR1 is KGHSH, CDR2 LQKENI, per germline. CDR3 amino acids: CASSPFEGADTGELFF. The CDR3, as DNA: TGTGCCAGCTCACCGTTCGAGGGGGCCGACACCGGGGAGCTGTTTTTT.

A remark on this clonotype: A much larger clone lies a single base off, so this may be a read error. The CDR3: CSANPDYDSPLHF. DNA for the CDR3: TGCAGTGCTAATCCAGATTATGATTCACCCCTCCACTTT. The chain uses TRBV20-1 and TRBJ1-6; D not resolved. V was clipped by 4 bases and J by 8 bases, with 12 bases between them. Germline V CDR1 and CDR2: DFQATT, SNEGSKA (reference sequence). This CDR3 is built from 13 residues.

The CDR3 sequence is CASSLVRQGTYNEQFF. The CDR3 DNA reads as TGTGCCAGCAGCTTAGTTCGACAGGGGACCTACAATGAGCAGTTCTTC. The chain uses TRBV11-3 and TRBJ2-1; 8 bases fit TRBD1. This CDR3 has 16 residues. J was trimmed by 2 bases and V by 1 base; bases with no gene match: 4. Germline CDR1 and CDR2: SGHNT and YENEEA.

In this sample, this clonotype turned up many times. The chain employs TRBV27 and TRBJ2-3; possibly TRBD1 or TRBD2 for D (5 bases each). The CDR3 extends over 15 amino acids. The germline V and J ends were trimmed by 4 bases and 3 bases, with 14 bases remaining between them. Germline values: CDR1 MNHEY, CDR2 SMNVEV (reference sequence). CDR3 coding DNA: TGTGCCAGCAGTTACATCGGGGCCGGAACAGATACGCAGTATTTT. Its protein product is CASSYIGAGTDTQYF.